One sample yielded the 20 T cell receptor beta chains listed below, sequenced in a study of early T cells in non-severe SARS-CoV-2 infection. TCRdb called the 5' RACE reads again in MiXCR, with one record for every CDR3 protein. The repertoire holds approximately 27,000 distinct CDR3 sequences, with 4.6% as singletons. The sequencing sample was made of whole blood. The receptor source for this set is an adult who was a healthcare worker with PCR-confirmed SARS-CoV-2 infection or an uninfected control (not recorded which).

This clonotype appeared once. This may be a read error: a much more frequent sequence differs by one nucleotide. J is TRBJ2-3 and V is TRBV2; TRBD1 might be the D (5 bases). The CDR3 loop spans 11 amino acids. Germline V gives CDR1 SNHLY, CDR2 FYNNEI. CDR3 residues: CANTGADTHYF. CDR3 sequence (DNA): TGTGCCAACACAGGTGCAGATACGCACTATTTT.

This clonotype was recorded at least ten times. The V and J genes are TRBV29-1 and TRBJ2-7; D perhaps matches TRBD1 (6 bases). The CDR3 covers 14 residues. The germline V gene has CDR1 SQVTM and CDR2 ANQGSEA. V shed 3 bases and J shed 5 bases, with 17 bases lying between them. This CDR3 is CSVDKGVGAHEQYF. For the CDR3, the DNA is TGCAGCGTTGATAAGGGGGTCGGTGCCCACGAGCAGTACTTC.

This clonotype was recorded at least ten times. The chain combines TRBV30 with TRBJ1-4, with D unresolved. Germline values: CDR1 GTSNPN, CDR2 SVGIG (reference sequence). V lost 0 bases and J 8 bases, leaving 16 bases between the germline ends. This CDR3 has 15 residues. The CDR3 loop is CAWSVRGVMREKLFF. CDR3 sequence (DNA): TGTGCCTGGAGTGTACGCGGGGTTATGAGGGAAAAACTGTTTTTT.

The rearrangement joins TRBV28 to TRBJ1-1; no reliable D call. Germline V gives CDR1 MDHEN, CDR2 SYDVKM. This CDR3 region has 11 residues. Trimming stripped 3 bases from V and 6 bases from J, with 5 bases between. In nucleotides, the CDR3 is TGTGCCAGCAGTTTTAGGGCTGAAGCTTTCTTT. It codes for CASSFRAEAFF. The full variable domain, rest sourced from reference TRBV28 and TRBJ1-1, is DVKVTQSSRYLVKRTGEKVFLECVQDMDHENMFWYRQDPGLGLRLIYFSYDVKMKEKGDIPEGYSVSREKKERFSLILESASTNQTSMYLCASSFRAEAFFGQGTRLTVV.

The chain is built from TRBV30 and TRBJ1-6, with 8 nucleotides matching TRBD1. This CDR3 has 14 amino acids. Germline V lookup: CDR1 GTSNPN, CDR2 SVGIG (reference sequence). V lost 3 bases and J lost 9; bases outside the gene matches: 7. For the CDR3, the DNA is TGTGCCTGGAGATCGACAGGGGAAAGTTCACCCCTCCACTTT. Protein: CAWRSTGESSPLHF.

This clonotype appeared many times. The V gene is TRBV5-1, the J gene TRBJ2-2, with D perhaps matching TRBD1 or TRBD2 (5 bases each). V was trimmed by 2 bases and J by 7 bases, leaving 15 bases between them. Per the germline V gene, CDR1 is SGHRS and CDR2 is YFSETQ. The CDR3 loop spans 15 amino acids. The CDR3 DNA reads as TGCGCCAGCAGCTTCTTCGGGGCAAGGGACGGGGAGCTGTTTTTT. It codes for CASSFFGARDGELFF.

This clonotype came up many times. This chain connects TRBV28 to TRBJ1-4; D is possibly TRBD1 (5 bases). The CDR3 is 15 amino acids. V was cut by 6 bases and J by 4 bases, with 15 bases left in between. Germline V CDR1 and CDR2: MDHEN, SYDVKM. The CDR3 DNA reads TGTGCCAGCAGACCCCAGGGTTCTTATAATGAAAAACTGTTTTTT. Translated: CASRPQGSYNEKLFF.

The DNA of the CDR3 is TGTGCCACCAGCAGGGGTCTTCCATCCGGGACAGACAATGAGCAGTTCTTC. As protein: CATSRGLPSGTDNEQFF. The chain has TRBV15 and TRBJ2-1, with TRBD1 identical over 7 bases. Trimming removed 3 bases from V and 5 bases from J; junction bases left unmatched: 13. CDR1 is LNHNV and CDR2 is YYDKDF in the germline V gene (reference sequence). This CDR3 is 17 amino acids long. The full variable domain, completed using reference TRBV15 and TRBJ2-1, is DAMVIQNPRYQVTQFGKPVTLSCSQTLNHNVMYWYQQKSSQAPKLLFHYYDKDFNNEADTPDNFQSRRPNTSFCFLDIRSPGLGDTAMYLCATSRGLPSGTDNEQFFGPGTRLTVL.

This clonotype occurred many times. The gene calls are TRBV5-1 and TRBJ2-7; 8 nucleotides agree with TRBD2. The CDR3 is 17 residues long. Germline CDR1 is SGHRS and CDR2 is YFSETQ. Trimming took 0 bases from V and 3 from J; bases not matched to a gene: 11. The CDR3 DNA is TGCGCCAGCAGCTTGGTCTCGGGGGGGCGACCCAGCTACGAGCAGTACTTC. This translates into CASSLVSGGRPSYEQYF.

This rearrangement joins TRBV5-6 to TRBJ2-4; possibly TRBD1 or TRBD2 for D (5 bases each). The CDR3 covers 16 residues. Germline CDR1 reads SGHDT; CDR2 reads YYEEEE. The germline V and J ends were trimmed by 0 bases and 0 bases, with 10 bases remaining between them. The CDR3 nucleotides are TGTGCCAGCAGCTTGGGGGGGACCCTAGCCAAAAACATTCAGTACTTC. Protein: CASSLGGTLAKNIQYF. Combining the CDR3 with reference TRBV5-6 and TRBJ2-4 gives the whole variable domain DAGVTQSPTHLIKTRGQQVTLRCSPKSGHDTVSWYQQALGQGPQFIFQYYEEEERQRGNFPDRFSGHQFPNYSSELNVNALLLGDSALYLCASSLGGTLAKNIQYFGAGTRLSVL.

The V gene is TRBV28, the J gene TRBJ1-5; D might be TRBD1 (5 bases). This CDR3 contains 13 residues. Germline V gene lookup returns CDR1 MDHEN and CDR2 SYDVKM. V gave up 7 bases and J gave up 9 bases, with 16 bases separating them. The DNA for the CDR3 is TGTGCCAGCAACCCCGACAGCGTGCGGCCCCAGCATTTT. Residues: CASNPDSVRPQHF. Drawing the rest from reference TRBV28 and TRBJ1-5, the complete variable domain is DVKVTQSSRYLVKRTGEKVFLECVQDMDHENMFWYRQDPGLGLRLIYFSYDVKMKEKGDIPEGYSVSREKKERFSLILESASTNQTSMYLCASNPDSVRPQHFGDGTRLSIL.

By share, this clonotype ranks as medium-sized (0.01 to 0.1%). The chain is built from TRBV11-2 and TRBJ1-6; D is uncertain. This CDR3 has 14 amino acids. The V gene lost 2 bases and the J gene lost 6 bases, with 8 bases spanning the gap. Germline V gene lookup returns CDR1 SGHAT and CDR2 FQNNGV. In DNA, the CDR3 is TGTGCCAGCAGCTTAATCACAGCTAATTCACCCCTCCACTTT. This gives the protein CASSLITANSPLHF.

In its sample, this clonotype was seen many times. The CDR3 DNA reads TGCAGTGCTAGAGATGGGACAGTTCCTAATGAAAAACTGTTTTTT. Amino acids: CSARDGTVPNEKLFF. This chain links TRBV20-1 with TRBJ1-4, with 7 bases identical to TRBD1. The length of the CDR3 is 15 residues. V dropped 0 bases and J dropped 3; count of bases not matched to a gene: 4. The germline CDR1 and CDR2 sequences are DFQATT and SNEGSKA (reference sequence).

There are many counts of this clonotype. The junction departs from germline at one end; a sequencing error may be responsible. The rearrangement joins TRBV18 to TRBJ2-5, with D tentatively TRBD1 (5 bases). Germline CDR1 reads KGHSH; CDR2 reads LQKENI. The CDR3 is 13 residues long. The CDR3 loop is CASSPIREEAQYF. The CDR3 nucleotides are TGTGCCAGCTCACCTATCAGGGAAGAGGCCCAGTACTTC.

This clonotype came up many times. The chain has TRBV20-1 and TRBJ1-5; D ambiguous. Germline CDR1 reads DFQATT; CDR2 reads SNEGSKA (reference sequence). V lost 3 bases to trimming and J lost 6 bases, with 15 bases between them. The CDR3 has 14 amino acids. The CDR3 protein is CSASARYGGQPQHF. CDR3 DNA: TGCAGTGCTAGCGCCCGATATGGTGGTCAGCCCCAGCATTTT.

This clonotype was seen repeatedly, ten times or more. This rearrangement joins TRBV5-1 to TRBJ2-1; D remains ambiguous. V lost 2 bases to trimming and J lost 9 bases, with 9 bases between them. Germline CDR1 SGHRS, CDR2 YFSETQ. The CDR3 spans 12 residues. In DNA, the CDR3 is TGCGCCAGCAGCTTAGAGCTGGGTGAGCAGTTCTTC. It translates to CASSLELGEQFF.

In this sample, this clonotype turned up many times. The chain carries TRBV7-9 and TRBJ2-7; 8 bases fit TRBD2. CDR1 SEHNR and CDR2 FQNEAQ come from the germline V gene (reference sequence). V lost 6 bases to trimming and J lost 2 bases; unmatched junction nucleotides: 3. The CDR3 runs to 13 residues. The CDR3 is CASRAGLAYEQYF. The CDR3 nucleotides read TGTGCCAGCAGGGCGGGACTAGCCTACGAGCAGTACTTC.

This clonotype was seen once. A clone one base away is much larger, so this may be a read error. V usage is TRBV12-3 or TRBV12-4 and J usage is TRBJ2-5; D tentatively fits TRBD1 or TRBD2 (5 bases each). CDR3 length: 15 residues. CDR3 protein: CASSLKAAGREAQYF. The CDR3 DNA reads as TGTGCCAGCAGTTTAAAGGCGGCAGGGAGAGAGGCCCAGTACTTC.

This clonotype was seen repeatedly, ten times or more. J is TRBJ2-1 and V is TRBV12-2; TRBD1, as called in the table, went unchecked against the DNA. TRBV12-2 is marked as a pseudogene. The CDR3 covers 17 residues. The CDR3 loop reads CASRLAAGKGQNNEQFF. The CDR3 bases are TGTGCAAGTCGCTTAGCAGCCGGGAAGGGGCAAAACAATGAGCAGTTCTTC.

In its sample, this clonotype was seen many times. The V call is TRBV7-9, the J call TRBJ2-6; D uncertain. Trimming shortened V by 8 bases and J by 2 bases, and 13 bases separated the two germline ends. Germline CDR1 and CDR2: SEHNR and FQNEAQ (reference sequence). The CDR3 loop spans 15 amino acids. CDR3 nucleotide sequence: TGTGCCAGCTCCTCCCCGGGCGCTGGGGCCAACGTCCTGACTTTC. This gives the protein CASSSPGAGANVLTF.